This note documents a single TCR beta chain sequence. The data belong to a study of T cell responses to AZD1222 COVID-19 vaccine. The table came from immunoSEQ multiplex PCR; TCRdb's copy has only in-frame clones and leaves some out. Among fewer than 150,000 clones listed, roughly 91% were seen once. This CDR3 spans 16 amino acids. Deletions cut 0 bases from V and 4 bases from J, with 14 bases between. From germline, CDR1 is LNHNV and CDR2 YYDKDF (reference sequence). The sequence was collected from an adult who received the AZD1222 COVID-19 vaccine. The chain joins TRBV15 to TRBJ2-3; perhaps TRBD1 as D (5 bases). Sequenced here: peripheral blood, sampled 28 days after the second AZD1222 dose. DNA for the CDR3: TGTGCCACCAGCAGAGAGGTTAGGGGCGGAGCAGATACGCAGTATTTT. Amino acids: CATSREVRGGADTQYF.